The sequence of this T cell receptor (beta chain) was determined in a study of CD8+ T cells in alopecia areata. Study-wide results and limits: Mouse data revealed clearer TCR sharing than patient data did, a gap possibly tied to HLA. For lesional scalp, especially alopecia totalis/universalis, clonality was higher than in normal scalp. Scalp specimens additionally yield sequences from normal skin's resident alphabeta T cells.

Sorting of PBMCs yielded the CD4+ and CD8+ T cells. The sequencing template was cDNA reverse transcribed from extracted RNA. Produced via immunoSEQ multiplex PCR; TCRdb's table is partial and in-frame only. The repertoire includes 90,000 to 150,000 clones, approximately 58% of them detected once, and about 3% sits in the top ten. Points on this clone: Its antigen is undetermined.

The receptor comes from a human donor in good health. The sample taken for sequencing was CD4+ T cells sorted from blood.

CDR3 sequence reads: CASSSEGYQPQHF. The DNA for the CDR3 is TGCGCCAGCAGTTCGGAAGGATATCAGCCCCAGCATTTT. V is TRBV4-1 and J is TRBJ1-5; no clear D. CDR1 and CDR2 (germline): MGHRA, YSYEKL. The CDR3 is made up of 13 amino acids. V lost 6 bases, J lost 5 bases, and 11 bases lay in between.